The 4 T cell receptor beta chains below all came from one sample that was sequenced in a study of cytomegalovirus exposure and HLA in healthy donors. The protocol was immunoSEQ multiplex PCR, while the TCRdb copy is restricted to in-frame clones and leaves out a portion. The repertoire holds approximately 160,000 clones, with about 89% as singletons. The sequenced material came from PBMCs. The receptors here all came from a young woman in good health and CMV-seropositive.

This chain uses TRBV27 with TRBJ1-1; no firm D call. Germline CDR1 reads MNHEY; CDR2 reads SMNVEV (reference sequence). With 2 bases removed from V and 4 bases from J, the gap between germline ends came to 8 bases. The CDR3 covers 13 residues. The CDR3 is CASSLARSTEAFF. As DNA, the CDR3 is TGTGCCAGCAGTTTAGCGAGGTCCACTGAAGCTTTCTTT.

V usage is TRBV6-1 and J usage is TRBJ2-1, with a weak D call TRBD2 (5 bases). The CDR3 has 13 residues. Germline lookup yields CDR1 MNHNS and CDR2 SASEGT. Trimming removed 8 bases at V and 0 bases at J, with 8 bases between. This CDR3 reads CASLRASYNEQFF. CDR3 DNA sequence: TGTGCCAGCCTGAGGGCCTCCTACAATGAGCAGTTCTTC.

This clone appeared a single time. This sequence joins TRBV29-1 and TRBJ2-7; TRBD1 agrees at 12 bases. Germline V gene lookup returns CDR1 SQVTM and CDR2 ANQGSEA. V was pared by 7 bases and J by 4 bases, with 5 bases of the junction left unmatched. This CDR3 contains 13 residues. The CDR3 protein is CSAGDRGRYEQYF. In DNA form, the CDR3 reads TGCAGCGCTGGGGACAGGGGGCGTTACGAGCAGTACTTC.

This chain connects TRBV7-9 to TRBJ2-7; the D gene is possibly TRBD2 (6 bases). The germline gives CDR1 SEHNR, CDR2 FQNEAQ (reference sequence). V was shortened by 6 bases and J by 7 bases, with 13 bases between the two germline ends. This CDR3 is built from 12 residues. Written as DNA, the CDR3 is TGTGCCAGCAGTCTCTCCGGAGGGGAGCAGTACTTC. Translated, it gives CASSLSGGEQYF.